What follows is one T cell receptor beta chain and its context. This CDR3 contains 14 residues. V gave up 4 bases and J gave up 6 bases; unmatched junction bases: 9. In germline, CDR1 is SGHAT, CDR2 FQNNGV. While unrecorded immune exposures were likely, the donors were nominally healthy when sampled. The entry originates in a study of cytomegalovirus exposure and HLA in healthy donors. Across the whole study: Early released data comprised 80 million or so unique TCRs from HLA-typed donors.

Use of 60 Vbeta and 13 Jbeta primers characterized the PCR. Using immunoSEQ multiplex PCR, the repertoire was profiled, and TCRdb retains in-frame clones only, with some absent. The sample lists about 190,000 clones, roughly four fifths seen once, with about 3.5% in the top ten. This clonotype originated in a man aged 40-49 years in good health and CMV-seropositive. The rearrangement links TRBV11-2 to TRBJ2-7; the match to TRBD1 covers 7 bases. Input material: PBMCs. The CDR3 is CASSSPGAGGEQYF. The CDR3 DNA reads as TGTGCCAGCAGCTCCCCCGGGGCAGGGGGCGAGCAGTACTTC. Full variable domain (remainder filled in from reference TRBV11-2 and TRBJ2-7): EAGVAQSPRYKIIEKRQSVAFWCNPISGHATLYWYQQILGQGPKLLIQFQNNGVVDDSQLPKDRFSAERLKGVDSTLKIQPAKLEDSAVYLCASSSPGAGGEQYFGPGTRLTVT.